The 7 T cell receptor beta chains below come from one sample, sequenced in a study of cytomegalovirus exposure and HLA in healthy donors. The study ran its PCR with 60 Vbeta and 13 Jbeta primers. TCRdb's copy holds only in-frame clones and misses some; the assay was immunoSEQ multiplex PCR. The sample lists about 190,000 clones; about three quarters were seen once. Material for sequencing was PBMCs. These TCRs come from a woman aged 40-49 years in good health and CMV-seronegative.

The CDR3 reads CASSSLAGLGAEQYF. DNA of the CDR3: TGCGCCAGCAGCTCGCTGGCGGGACTGGGTGCAGAGCAGTACTTC. This chain uses TRBV5-1 with TRBJ2-7; D is possibly TRBD2 (6 bases). Germline CDR1 and CDR2: SGHRS and YFSETQ. V was clipped by 3 bases and J by 7 bases, with 20 bases between them. This CDR3 has 15 amino acids.

The rearrangement links TRBV9 to TRBJ2-6; D not certain. V shed 1 base and J shed 4 bases, with 9 bases lying between them. Germline CDR1 and CDR2: SGDLS and YYNGEE. The CDR3 is made up of 15 amino acids. DNA of the CDR3: TGTGCCAGCAGCGTACGGGTAATGGGGGCCAACGTCCTGACTTTC. This gives the protein CASSVRVMGANVLTF.

The chain recombines TRBV6-5 with TRBJ2-1, with 11 bases identical to TRBD2. Germline V gene sequence: CDR1 MNHEY, CDR2 SVGAGI. With V trimmed by 2 bases and J by 4 bases, 4 bases remained unmatched. This CDR3 spans 16 amino acids. CDR3 nucleotides: TGTGCCAGCAGTTACCTCGGACTAGCGGGTTACAATGAGCAGTTCTTC. Amino acid sequence: CASSYLGLAGYNEQFF.

The gene calls are TRBV7-2 and TRBJ1-1; TRBD1 is a possible D gene (5 bases). Deletions cut 0 bases from V and 4 bases from J, with 6 bases between. Germline CDR1 reads SGHTA; CDR2 reads FQGNSA. The CDR3 is 13 amino acids. This CDR3 is CASSLARVTEAFF. DNA for the CDR3: TGTGCCAGCAGCTTAGCCAGGGTCACTGAAGCTTTCTTT. Full variable domain (remainder filled in from reference TRBV7-2 and TRBJ1-1): GAGVSQSPSNKVTEKGKDVELRCDPISGHTALYWYRQSLGQGLEFLIYFQGNSAPDKSGLPSDRFSAERTGGSVSTLTIQRTQQEDSAVYLCASSLARVTEAFFGQGTRLTVV.

In nucleotides, the CDR3 is TGTGCCAGCAGCTTTGCGGGGGTAACAGATACGCAGTATTTT. Its translation: CASSFAGVTDTQYF. The rearrangement joins TRBV7-2 to TRBJ2-3; 7 bases align to TRBD2. The CDR3 is 14 residues long. From germline, CDR1 is SGHTA and CDR2 FQGNSA. Unmatched junction bases numbered 3, after V lost 3 bases and J lost 3 bases.

This sequence joins TRBV6-6 and TRBJ1-1; possibly TRBD1 for D (6 bases). The V end was cut by 5 bases, the J end by 1 base, with 14 bases between. The CDR3 contains 15 residues. Germline loops: CDR1 MNHNY, CDR2 SVGAGI (reference sequence). Here the CDR3 reads CASSTPGTQNTEAFF. In DNA form, the CDR3 reads TGTGCCAGCAGTACCCCCGGGACACAGAACACTGAAGCTTTCTTT.

The V gene is TRBV19, the J gene TRBJ2-2; D not resolved. CDR3 length: 14 residues. The ends were cut back, 4 bases at V and 3 bases at J, with 9 bases in the middle. CDR1 is LNHDA and CDR2 is SQIVND in the germline V gene (reference sequence). CDR3 protein: CASSRLADTGELFF. In DNA form, the CDR3 reads TGTGCCAGTAGTAGGCTGGCCGACACCGGGGAGCTGTTTTTT.